This T cell receptor (beta chain) was captured in a study of blood T cell repertoires in COVID-19. TCRdb keeps only in-frame clones here, not all; method: immunoSEQ multiplex PCR. The sample consists of a few hundred thousand clones, around 90% of them appearing once. This TCR was sampled from a woman aged 45-65 years who had recovered from COVID-19. Sequencing used peripheral blood.

CDR3 sequence (DNA): TGTGCCAGCAACCTCGAGGAGTCAGGGGGTAACAATCAGCCCCAGCATTTT. Translation: CASNLEESGGNNQPQHF. This chain connects TRBV7-3 to TRBJ1-5, with TRBD1 matching 7 bases. V shed 7 bases, J shed 3 bases, and the junction held 15 bases outside the gene matches. CDR1 SGHTA and CDR2 FQGTGA come from the germline V gene. The CDR3 runs 17 residues.